The 26 T cell receptor beta chains in this list originate from one sample, sequenced in a study of blood T cell repertoires in COVID-19. Measured with immunoSEQ multiplex PCR; TCRdb has only the in-frame clones, and not every one. The sample lists about 90,000 clones; roughly nine tenths were seen once. The specimen sequenced was peripheral blood. These receptors were taken from a human donor with active COVID-19. The donor label of this sample is uncertain.

This chain links TRBV7-9 with TRBJ1-4; D may be TRBD1 (6 bases). CDR1 and CDR2 (germline): SEHNR, FQNEAQ (reference sequence). The CDR3 totals 15 residues. With 2 bases removed from V and 6 bases from J, the gap between germline ends came to 13 bases. The CDR3 nucleotides read TGTGCCAGCAGCTTATTGGGGGCAGGGGATGAAAAACTGTTTTTT. Protein: CASSLLGAGDEKLFF.

For the CDR3, the DNA is TGTGCCAGCAGCCTCAGGGGTTCGACAAATTCACCCCTCCACTTT. The encoded protein is CASSLRGSTNSPLHF. This chain links TRBV11-3 with TRBJ1-6, with a tentative D call TRBD1 (6 bases). This CDR3 is 15 amino acids long. The germline V gene has CDR1 SGHNT and CDR2 YENEEA. Trimming cost V 5 bases and J 7 bases, with 15 bases left between them.

The chain couples TRBV12-5 to TRBJ2-7; D remains ambiguous. From germline, CDR1 is LGHNT and CDR2 FRNRAP. The V end was cut by 4 bases, the J end by 4 bases, with 8 bases between. The CDR3 length is 12 residues. CDR3 in DNA: TGTGCTAGTGGTTGGTTCTATTACGAGCAGTACTTC. This sequence encodes CASGWFYYEQYF. Drawing the rest from reference TRBV12-5 and TRBJ2-7, the complete variable domain is DARVTQTPRHKVTEMGQEVTMRCQPILGHNTVFWYRQTMMQGLELLAYFRNRAPLDDSGMPKDRFSAEMPDATLATLKIQPSEPRDSAVYFCASGWFYYEQYFGPGTRLTVT.

This chain connects TRBV5-6 to TRBJ1-4, with unresolved D. The germline V gene has CDR1 SGHDT and CDR2 YYEEEE. The CDR3 spans 13 residues. Trimming took 4 bases from V and 10 from J, leaving 14 bases between them. CDR3 residues: CASSPLTSGKLFF. Here the CDR3 DNA reads TGTGCCAGCAGCCCTCTAACCTCGGGAAAACTGTTTTTT.

This sequence joins TRBV6-5 and TRBJ2-5; D perhaps matches TRBD2 (5 bases). Germline-derived CDR1 and CDR2 are MNHEY and SVGAGI. CDR3 length equals 15 residues. The V end lost 5 bases, the J end lost 4 bases, and 17 bases lay between the germline ends. CDR3 protein: CASSRGGFVAETQYF. DNA for the CDR3: TGTGCCAGCAGTCGGGGTGGCTTTGTCGCAGAGACCCAGTACTTC.

J is TRBJ2-7 and V is TRBV11-3; 9 positions agree with TRBD1. The CDR3 length is 14 residues. The germline V gene encodes CDR1 SGHNT and CDR2 YENEEA. J was trimmed by 12 bases and V by 9 bases; bases with no gene match: 18. CDR3 loop: CARSPGQGTLGGYF. For the CDR3, the DNA is TGTGCCAGGAGCCCCGGACAGGGGACCCTGGGGGGGTACTTC.

The chain employs TRBV9 and TRBJ2-3; D remains unclear. The CDR3 length is 12 residues. Looked up from germline, CDR1 is SGDLS and CDR2 is YYNGEE. V lost 0 bases to trimming and J lost 5 bases, with 4 bases between them. The CDR3 protein is CASSVEQDTQYF. The CDR3 DNA reads TGTGCCAGCAGCGTAGAGCAAGATACGCAGTATTTT.

The chain carries TRBV5-1 and TRBJ1-2; D remains ambiguous. Germline assignment: CDR1 SGHRS and CDR2 YFSETQ. Trimming pared 5 bases from V and 4 bases from J, leaving 12 bases between. CDR3 length: 13 amino acids. CDR3 residues: CASSPAGAYGYTF. CDR3 in DNA: TGCGCCAGCAGTCCCGCCGGAGCCTATGGCTACACCTTC.

The rearrangement uses TRBV5-1 and TRBJ2-2, with a weak D call TRBD2 (5 bases). There are 17 residues in the CDR3. Germline CDR1 SGHRS, CDR2 YFSETQ. V was clipped by 1 base and J by 2 bases, with 15 bases between them. CDR3 region: CASSLRLPTPNTGELFF. In DNA, the CDR3 is TGCGCCAGCAGCTTGAGACTACCGACCCCTAACACCGGGGAGCTGTTTTTT.

V gene TRBV9 combines with J gene TRBJ1-2; maybe TRBD1 (6 bases). CDR1 is SGDLS and CDR2 is YYNGEE in the germline V gene. The V end was cut by 3 bases, the J end by 0 bases, with 9 bases between. This CDR3 comprises 14 residues. The CDR3 coding sequence is TGTGCCAGCAGCGAGGACAGTTCTAACTATGGCTACACCTTC. It yields the protein CASSEDSSNYGYTF. Drawing the rest from reference TRBV9 and TRBJ1-2, the complete variable domain is DSGVTQTPKHLITATGQRVTLRCSPRSGDLSVYWYQQSLDQGLQFLIQYYNGEERAKGNILERFSAQQFPDLHSELNLSSLELGDSALYFCASSEDSSNYGYTFGSGTRLTVV.

This chain joins TRBV9 and TRBJ1-1; no clear D. Trimming stripped 3 bases from V and 0 bases from J, with 6 bases between. Germline values: CDR1 SGDLS, CDR2 YYNGEE. The CDR3 totals 13 residues. The CDR3 spells CASSAYMNTEAFF. The CDR3 bases are TGTGCCAGCAGCGCGTACATGAACACTGAAGCTTTCTTT.

V gene TRBV14 combines with J gene TRBJ2-1, with TRBD1 matching 11 bases. The CDR3 length is 16 residues. V shed 3 bases, J shed 4 bases, and the junction held 5 bases outside the gene matches. The germline gives CDR1 SGHDN, CDR2 FVKESK. The CDR3 coding sequence is TGTGCCAGCAGCCAGAGGGGACAGGGGGGGTACAATGAGCAGTTCTTC. Residues: CASSQRGQGGYNEQFF. The whole variable domain, remainder taken from reference TRBV14 and TRBJ2-1, is EAGVTQFPSHSVIEKGQTVTLRCDPISGHDNLYWYRRVMGKEIKFLLHFVKESKQDESGMPNNRFLAERTGGTYSTLKVQPAELEDSGVYFCASSQRGQGGYNEQFFGPGTRLTVL.

This chain uses TRBV12-3 or TRBV12-4 with TRBJ2-3, with D possibly TRBD1 on 5 matching bases. The CDR3 covers 13 residues. V dropped 3 bases and J dropped 4 bases, with 8 bases sitting between them. CDR3 sequence: CASSLGPADTQYF. The CDR3 nucleotides are TGTGCCAGCAGTTTGGGGCCGGCAGATACGCAGTATTTT.

The J gene is TRBJ2-7, the V gene TRBV29-1; D is uncertain. The CDR3 spans 13 residues. Trimming shortened V by 1 base and J by 2 bases, and 9 bases separated the two germline ends. Germline CDR1 and CDR2: SQVTM and ANQGSEA. CDR3 nucleotides: TGCAGCGTTGAAGGAGACACGACCTACGAGCAGTACTTC. Residues: CSVEGDTTYEQYF.

V and J are TRBV9 and TRBJ2-1, with 11 bases fitting TRBD2. The junction had 4 bases not matched to a gene; V was cut back by 2 bases and J by 6 bases. Germline values: CDR1 SGDLS, CDR2 YYNGEE. The CDR3 length is 15 residues. For the CDR3, the DNA is TGTGCCAGCAGCGTTACTAGCGGGGGCCTCAATGAGCAGTTCTTC. It translates to CASSVTSGGLNEQFF.

V usage is TRBV5-6 and J usage is TRBJ1-6; D is unresolved. Germline V gene sequence: CDR1 SGHDT, CDR2 YYEEEE. CDR3 size: 15 residues. Trimming left V 0 bases short and J 3 bases short, with 7 bases between. CDR3 sequence reads: CASSLGQIYNSPLHF. The CDR3 DNA reads as TGTGCCAGCAGCTTGGGGCAAATCTATAATTCACCCCTCCACTTT.

This clone was counted many times. The V and J genes are TRBV2 and TRBJ1-5, with 9 bases identical to TRBD1. Germline CDR1 SNHLY, CDR2 FYNNEI. The ends lost 6 bases at V and 3 bases at J; junction bases unmatched: 12. The CDR3 extends over 17 amino acids. This CDR3 reads CASRTGTGPNPNQPQHF. CDR3 sequence (DNA): TGTGCCAGCAGAACCGGGACAGGGCCCAATCCCAATCAGCCCCAGCATTTT.

J is TRBJ2-7 and V is TRBV14; D might be TRBD1 (7 bases). The V end lost 3 bases, the J end lost 6 bases, and 18 bases lay between the germline ends. The CDR3 contains 15 residues. CDR1 is SGHDN, CDR2 FVKESK, per germline. CDR3 coding DNA: TGTGCCAGCAGCCAGGACCCAGGGGGACTGGCCGAGCAGTACTTC. This codes for CASSQDPGGLAEQYF.

The chain couples TRBV9 to TRBJ1-6, with TRBD1 matching 8 bases. With V trimmed by 0 bases and J by 9 bases, 17 bases remained unmatched. The germline CDR1 and CDR2 sequences are SGDLS and YYNGEE. The CDR3 runs 19 residues. Here the CDR3 reads CASSVGVQGVGVTGSPLHF. In DNA form, the CDR3 reads TGTGCCAGCAGCGTAGGTGTACAGGGGGTTGGGGTAACCGGTTCACCCCTCCACTTT.

This rearrangement joins TRBV5-1 to TRBJ2-7, with 7 bases identical to TRBD1. Germline V gene sequence: CDR1 SGHRS, CDR2 YFSETQ. The CDR3 consists of 15 residues. V was pared by 1 base and J by 3 bases, with 7 bases of the junction left unmatched. This chain's CDR3 is CASSLPRTGGYEQYF. In DNA form, the CDR3 reads TGCGCCAGCAGCTTGCCGCGGACAGGCGGCTACGAGCAGTACTTC.

The genes are TRBV28 and TRBJ2-7, with D perhaps matching TRBD2 (5 bases). Germline-derived CDR1 and CDR2 are MDHEN and SYDVKM. V lost 6 bases and J 4 bases, leaving 10 bases between the germline ends. This CDR3 comprises 12 residues. As DNA, the CDR3 is TGTGCCAGCAGGATAAGGGAGTACGAGCAGTACTTC. It codes for CASRIREYEQYF.

The chain joins TRBV3-1 (or the pseudogene TRBV3-2) to TRBJ2-7; the match to TRBD1 covers 10 bases. With 1 base clipped from V and 0 bases from J, the junction kept 0 bases outside the gene matches. This CDR3 spans 15 amino acids. CDR1 is LGHDT and CDR2 is YNNKEL in the germline V gene (reference sequence). The CDR3 sequence: CASSQGTGGSYEQYF. CDR3 coding DNA: TGTGCCAGCAGCCAAGGGACAGGGGGCTCCTACGAGCAGTACTTC.

This chain joins TRBV7-6 and TRBJ2-5, with D perhaps TRBD2 (6 bases). Germline V gene data show CDR1 as SGHVS and CDR2 as FNYEAQ. Deletions cut 1 base from V and 3 bases from J, with 15 bases between. The CDR3 extends over 16 amino acids. The CDR3 protein is CASSLGGGAKKETQYF. Written as DNA, the CDR3 is TGTGCCAGCAGCTTAGGCGGAGGGGCGAAAAAAGAGACCCAGTACTTC.

J is TRBJ2-2 and V is TRBV19, with TRBD1 matching 8 bases. The germline V gene encodes CDR1 LNHDA and CDR2 SQIVND (reference sequence). The CDR3 spans 14 residues. V shed 10 bases and J 5 bases; nucleotides not matched to a gene: 9. CDR3 amino acids: CAISSTGETGELFF. The CDR3 DNA reads TGTGCCATTTCTTCGACAGGGGAGACCGGGGAGCTGTTTTTT.

V and J are TRBV2 and TRBJ1-5, with D perhaps TRBD1 (6 bases). The ends were cut back, 6 bases at V and 7 bases at J, with 16 bases in the middle. This CDR3 is built from 14 residues. Germline V CDR1 and CDR2: SNHLY, FYNNEI. CDR3 coding DNA: TGTGCCAGCAGCGAACAGGGTGCGGGACAGCCCCAGCATTTT. Translating gives CASSEQGAGQPQHF.

CDR3 amino acids: CASSYTRGENGYTF. For the CDR3, the DNA is TGTGCCAGCAGCTACACCAGGGGCGAGAATGGCTACACCTTC. The chain employs TRBV5-4 and TRBJ1-2; maybe TRBD1 (6 bases). This CDR3 is built from 14 residues. V lost 3 bases and J lost 6, with 15 bases in between. CDR1 is SGHNT, CDR2 YYREEE, per germline (reference sequence). The full variable domain, with the rest looked up from reference TRBV5-4 and TRBJ1-2, is ETGVTQSPTHLIKTRGQQVTLRCSSQSGHNTVSWYQQALGQGPQFIFQYYREEENGRGNFPPRFSGLQFPNYSSELNVNALELDDSALYLCASSYTRGENGYTFGSGTRLTVV.